The present TCR beta chain was sequenced within a study of CD8+ T cells in alopecia areata. About the study: Patients remained on tofacitinib for 6 to 18 months and then went 6 months without it. Whole-study results and caveats: Across lesional scalp, and particularly alopecia totalis/universalis, clonality surpassed that of normal scalp. Tofacitinib produced a significant decrease in scalp clonality and in expanded CD8+ clones among the top 100.

About this clone: No antigen is known for it.

V dropped 0 bases and J dropped 3 bases, with 8 bases sitting between them. Looked up from germline, CDR1 is MNHEY and CDR2 is SMNVEV (reference sequence). This CDR3 spans 15 amino acids. Treatment here: oral pan-JAK inhibitor, 5-10 mg twice daily. Sampling of alopecia areata patients yielded lesional scalp punch biopsies as well as peripheral blood. Sequencing used cDNA as its template, made by extracting RNA and reverse transcribing it. The method was immunoSEQ multiplex PCR; TCRdb's version includes in-frame clones alone and lacks a portion of them. The table lists 95,000 to 100,000 clones, 60% to 75% of them singletons.

This TCR was sampled from a human donor with alopecia areata. The specimen was CD8+ T cells sorted from blood, collected at week 4, from a patient treated with tofacitinib. The chain uses TRBV27 and TRBJ2-2; unclear D gene. The CDR3 DNA reads TGTGCCAGCAGTTTATCGCGCACGTACACCGGGGAGCTGTTTTTT. Translating it yields CASSLSRTYTGELFF.